This record looks at one T cell receptor (beta chain) sequence and its context. Assay used: immunoSEQ multiplex PCR; TCRdb lists only in-frame clones, some missing. The sample shows a few hundred thousand clones, 65% to 90% of them seen only once. The data were obtained in a study of blood T cell repertoires in COVID-19. The ends were cut back, 8 bases at V and 5 bases at J, with 15 bases in the middle. The germline gives CDR1 LNHDA, CDR2 SQIVND (reference sequence). The CDR3 totals 13 residues. This chain links TRBV19 with TRBJ2-5; D uncertain. The source of this sequence is a woman in her thirties or forties who had recovered from COVID-19. Sequenced input: peripheral blood. The CDR3 bases are TGTGCCAGTCGATTGAACGTCGAGGAGACCCAGTACTTC. Its translation is CASRLNVEETQYF.